The 23 T cell receptor beta chains below come from one sample, sequenced in a study of identical twins. Using its own MiXCR run on the 5' RACE reads, TCRdb lists one record per CDR3 protein. This table holds 750,000 to 950,000 distinct CDR3 sequences, 9% to 15% found once. The sample was also linked to a second study, of yellow fever vaccine responses in identical twins.

Material for sequencing was PBMCs. The receptor set was obtained from a woman aged 18-35 years in good health.

V is TRBV11-3 and J is TRBJ1-2; 8 nucleotides align to TRBD1. J lost 3 bases, V lost 4 bases, and 7 bases had no gene match. Looked up from germline, CDR1 is SGHNT and CDR2 is YENEEA. The CDR3 has 15 residues. The CDR3 loop is CASSSLDRADYGYTF. The CDR3 bases are TGTGCCAGCAGCTCCCTGGACAGGGCGGACTATGGCTACACCTTC.

Worth noting for this clonotype: One junction end disagrees with the germline gene, perhaps due to a read error. V gene TRBV24-1 combines with J gene TRBJ2-2; 8 bases are a match to TRBD2. This CDR3 contains 15 residues. CDR1 is KGHDR and CDR2 is SFDVKD in the germline V gene. The CDR3 nucleotides read TGTGCCACCAGTGATATTAGCGGGAACCCCGGGGAGCTGTTTTTT. Its translation: CATSDISGNPGELFF.

In this sample, this clonotype turned up a few times. This chain joins TRBV3-1 and TRBJ2-2; D may be TRBD2 (5 bases). Germline V gene sequence: CDR1 LGHDT, CDR2 YNNKEL (reference sequence). The CDR3 is made up of 15 amino acids. The ends were cut back, 1 base at V and 3 bases at J, with 9 bases in the middle. The CDR3 nucleotides are TGTGCCAGCAGCCAAGCTAGTAGCGACACCGGGGAGCTGTTTTTT. Encoded protein: CASSQASSDTGELFF.

This clonotype was counted at least ten times. The chain combines TRBV29-1 with TRBJ2-7, with TRBD1 matching 9 bases. CDR3 size: 13 residues. From germline, CDR1 is SQVTM and CDR2 ANQGSEA. Trimming removed 6 bases from V and 4 bases from J; junction bases left unmatched: 7. CDR3 protein: CSVRTGGGYEQYF. The CDR3, as DNA: TGCAGCGTACGAACAGGGGGCGGGTACGAGCAGTACTTC.

This clonotype was counted at least ten times. CDR3 protein: CASSLLRDTQYF. The CDR3, as DNA: TGTGCCAGCAGCTTACTACGGGATACGCAGTATTTT. The rearrangement links TRBV7-9 to TRBJ2-3; no reliable D call. The CDR3 covers 12 residues. V lost 2 bases to trimming and J lost 6 bases, with 6 bases between them. Germline CDR1 reads SEHNR; CDR2 reads FQNEAQ (reference sequence).

This clonotype was counted many times. This chain joins TRBV27 and TRBJ2-1; possibly TRBD1 for D (6 bases). V was clipped by 8 bases and J by 7 bases, with 15 bases between them. The length of the CDR3 is 13 residues. Looked up from germline, CDR1 is MNHEY and CDR2 is SMNVEV (reference sequence). CDR3 protein: CASHGTGRNEQFF. In nucleotides, the CDR3 is TGTGCCAGCCATGGCACAGGGCGAAATGAGCAGTTCTTC.

This clonotype was observed at least ten times. V usage is TRBV5-6 and J usage is TRBJ2-1; D is possibly TRBD2 (5 bases). V shed 5 bases and J shed 7 bases, with 13 bases lying between them. The CDR3 sequence is 13 residues long. Looked up from germline, CDR1 is SGHDT and CDR2 is YYEEEE. The CDR3 DNA is TGTGCCAGCAGTCTACCAGCGGAGAATGAGCAGTTCTTC. Its protein product is CASSLPAENEQFF.

This clonotype has at least ten counts. The CDR3 protein is CASSPYRGRVKADEKLFF. In DNA, the CDR3 is TGTGCCAGCAGTCCCTACAGGGGGCGAGTTAAAGCCGATGAAAAACTGTTTTTT. This rearrangement joins TRBV12-3 or TRBV12-4 to TRBJ1-4, with TRBD1 matching 9 bases. With 5 bases clipped from V and 6 bases from J, the junction kept 16 bases outside the gene matches. This CDR3 contains 18 residues.

In its sample, this clonotype was seen many times. V gene TRBV4-1 combines with J gene TRBJ1-5, with D hard to call. The germline V gene encodes CDR1 MGHRA and CDR2 YSYEKL. The germline V and J ends were trimmed by 1 base and 0 bases, with 7 bases remaining between them. CDR3 length: 15 residues. The CDR3 is CASSQGQNSNQPQHF. Written as DNA, the CDR3 is TGCGCCAGCAGCCAAGGGCAGAATAGCAATCAGCCCCAGCATTTT.

The chain combines TRBV6-1 with TRBJ1-5; maybe TRBD1 (6 bases). The V end was cut by 6 bases, the J end by 5 bases, with 14 bases between. This CDR3 is built from 14 residues. Germline lookup yields CDR1 MNHNS and CDR2 SASEGT. The CDR3 DNA is TGTGCCAGCAGCCAGGCACAGGGATATCAGCCCCAGCATTTT. It encodes CASSQAQGYQPQHF.

With regard to this clonotype: Relative to the germline gene, one junction end is altered; a read error may explain this. The chain uses TRBV20-1 and TRBJ2-7; TRBD1 aligns across 8 bases. There are 15 residues in the CDR3. Germline loops: CDR1 DFQATT, CDR2 SNEGSKA (reference sequence). The CDR3 loop reads CCARDLGQGSYEQYF. CDR3 nucleotides: TGCTGTGCTAGAGATCTCGGACAGGGCTCCTACGAGCAGTACTTC.

The chain recombines TRBV5-1 with TRBJ2-3; 12 bases are shared with TRBD2. CDR1 SGHRS and CDR2 YFSETQ come from the germline V gene. This CDR3 has 18 residues. V trimming: 5 bases; J trimming: 0 bases; junction bases outside the gene matches: 10. CDR3: CASRAFMTSGGSTDTQYF. The CDR3 DNA reads as TGCGCCAGCAGAGCTTTTATGACTAGCGGGGGAAGCACAGATACGCAGTATTTT. Together with reference TRBV5-1 and TRBJ2-3, the CDR3 gives the full variable domain: KAGVTQTPRYLIKTRGQQVTLSCSPISGHRSVSWYQQTPGQGLQFLFEYFSETQRNKGNFPGRFSGRQFSNSRSEMNVSTLELGDSALYLCASRAFMTSGGSTDTQYFGPGTRLTVL.

This chain uses TRBV7-8 with TRBJ2-7; maybe TRBD2 (6 bases). The V and J ends lost 2 bases and 3 bases respectively, with 14 bases between them. Germline CDR1 reads SGHVS; CDR2 reads FQNEAQ. CDR3 length: 15 residues. For the CDR3, the DNA is TGTGCCAGCAGCTTAACCGAGACTAGGGGCTACGAGCAGTACTTC. Translation gives CASSLTETRGYEQYF.

This clonotype has ten or more counts. This chain uses TRBV10-3 with TRBJ2-1, with D uncertain. From germline, CDR1 is ENHRY and CDR2 SYGVKD. The V and J ends lost 2 bases and 9 bases respectively, with 14 bases between them. This CDR3 is built from 14 residues. CDR3: CAISEGVRITEQFF. The CDR3 DNA is TGTGCCATCAGTGAGGGGGTCCGTATAACTGAGCAGTTCTTC.

The chain is built from TRBV6-2 or TRBV6-3 and TRBJ1-6; D unresolved. V dropped 6 bases and J dropped 10 bases, with 19 bases sitting between them. Germline lookup yields CDR1 MNHEY and CDR2 SVGEGT. This CDR3 is built from 15 residues. The CDR3 region is CASSELASGNSPLHF. CDR3 coding DNA: TGTGCCAGCAGCGAGTTAGCGTCTGGTAACTCACCCCTCCACTTT.

This clonotype was found many times. The chain uses TRBV29-1 and TRBJ2-3; no reliable D call. This CDR3 comprises 15 residues. The ends were cut back, 4 bases at V and 2 bases at J, with 16 bases in the middle. CDR1 SQVTM and CDR2 ANQGSEA come from the germline V gene. CDR3 in amino acids: CSVALVAAYTDTQYF. The CDR3 DNA sequence: TGCAGCGTTGCCTTGGTCGCGGCTTACACAGATACGCAGTATTTT.

The table lists this clonotype with a few counts. This sequence joins TRBV5-1 and TRBJ1-5, with D possibly TRBD1 on 6 matching bases. The CDR3 sequence is 15 residues long. From germline, CDR1 is SGHRS and CDR2 YFSETQ. Trimming cost V 4 bases and J 6 bases, with 17 bases left between them. CDR3 DNA sequence: TGCGCCAGCAGCGGGGGGGCCAATTCGGGTCAGCCCCAGCATTTT. Its translation is CASSGGANSGQPQHF.

This clonotype was seen more than once but under ten times. The CDR3 DNA follows: TGCAGTGCTAGAGATTGGGTGTTTGGCACAGATACGCAGTATTTT. Amino acid sequence: CSARDWVFGTDTQYF. The chain is built from TRBV20-1 and TRBJ2-3; D gene uncertain. Trimming took 0 bases from V and 1 from J, leaving 11 bases between them. The CDR3 spans 15 residues. The V gene's germline CDR1 is DFQATT and CDR2 SNEGSKA (reference sequence).

The table lists this clonotype with many counts. The chain has TRBV5-1 and TRBJ1-1, with D hard to call. Germline V gene sequence: CDR1 SGHRS, CDR2 YFSETQ. The CDR3 is 13 residues long. V was trimmed by 1 base and J by 5 bases, leaving 9 bases between them. CDR3 bases: TGCGCCAGCAGCTTGATCAGTGAGACTGAAGCTTTCTTT. This encodes CASSLISETEAFF.

The sample holds a few counts of this clonotype. The genes are TRBV12-3 or TRBV12-4 and TRBJ1-5, with D perhaps TRBD1 (5 bases). The V and J ends lost 5 bases and 5 bases respectively, with 16 bases between them. The CDR3 totals 15 residues. CDR3 in DNA: TGTGCCAGCAGTCAACCTGGGGCAGGGCATCAGCCCCAGCATTTT. This codes for CASSQPGAGHQPQHF.

This rearrangement joins TRBV12-3 or TRBV12-4 to TRBJ2-4; 9 bases are shared with TRBD1. V shed 5 bases, J shed 1 base, and the junction held 9 bases outside the gene matches. This CDR3 spans 17 amino acids. CDR3 region: CASSTGTGRGAKNIQYF. CDR3 in DNA: TGTGCCAGCAGTACAGGGACAGGGAGAGGGGCCAAAAACATTCAGTACTTC.

The chain recombines TRBV13 with TRBJ2-3, with 13 bases that match TRBD2. V lost 5 bases, J lost 2 bases, and 4 bases stayed unmatched. CDR1 and CDR2 (germline): PRHDT, FYEKMQ (reference sequence). The CDR3 consists of 16 residues. CDR3 loop: CASSRTSGGITDTQYF. The CDR3, as DNA: TGTGCCAGCAGCCGGACTAGCGGGGGTATCACAGATACGCAGTATTTT. The complete variable domain, with remaining parts taken from reference TRBV13 and TRBJ2-3, reads AAGVIQSPRHLIKEKRETATLKCYPIPRHDTVYWYQQGPGQDPQFLISFYEKMQSDKGSIPDRFSAQQFSDYHSELNMSSLELGDSALYFCASSRTSGGITDTQYFGPGTRLTVL.

This chain links TRBV20-1 with TRBJ2-1; D is unclear. CDR1 DFQATT and CDR2 SNEGSKA come from the germline V gene (reference sequence). Trimming removed 1 base from V and 1 base from J, with 11 bases in between. The CDR3 has 15 amino acids. For the CDR3, the DNA is TGCAGTGCTAGAGCGGCCCAACCGTCCTACAATGAGCAGTTCTTC. Its translation is CSARAAQPSYNEQFF.